Listed below are T cell receptor beta chains from one sample, sequenced in a study of T-cell reconstitution after alpha-beta-depleted transplantation in children. Each CDR3 protein gets one entry after TCRdb re-called the PCR reads with MiXCR. The sample has about 460,000 distinct CDR3 sequences; about 10% are singletons. The sequencing used PBMCs, collected before TCRalphabeta/CD19-depleted stem cell transplant. These receptors originate from a child younger than 10 with inherited bone marrow failure, due to receive a stem cell transplant. Each CDR3 is given with its conserved first and last residue. A D gene is named only where the DNA matches it firmly. Not every row has a clone size; where given, it reads once, few, many or a size class.

V gene,clone size,J gene,D gene,CDR3 DNA,CDR3 protein
TRBV9,many,TRBJ2-4,-,TGTGCCAGCAGCGTAGGCCTGGGCGAGTACATTCAGTACTTC,CASSVGLGEYIQYF
TRBV29-1,-,TRBJ1-1,-,TGCAGCGTTTATAAGGGGCTCGTCGGGAACACTGAAGCTTTCTTT,CSVYKGLVGNTEAFF
TRBV4-2,many,TRBJ2-1,-,TGTGCCAGCAGCCACCCTTCCTCTCGTCGCGCCTACAATGAGCAGTTCTTC,CASSHPSSRRAYNEQFF
TRBV5-1,many,TRBJ2-1,TRBD2,TGCGCCAGCAGCGAGGGACTAGCGGGCAACAATGAGCAGTTCTTC,CASSEGLAGNNEQFF
TRBV12-3/TRBV12-4,-,TRBJ2-1,-,TGTGCCAGCAGTTTAACGGTTTACAATGAGCAGTTCTTC,CASSLTVYNEQFF
TRBV7-9,many,TRBJ2-7,-,TGTGCCAGCAGCCCAGTCTACGAGCAGTACTTC,CASSPVYEQYF
TRBV4-3,many,TRBJ2-5,-,TGCGCCAGCAGCCAAGCCAGGAAGGGGGAGACCCAGTACTTC,CASSQARKGETQYF
TRBV7-8,many,TRBJ2-2,-,TGTGCCAGCAGCCCTACCCGGACTACCGGGAAGCCCGGGGAGCTGTTTTTT,CASSPTRTTGKPGELFF
TRBV7-8,many,TRBJ1-2,-,TGTGCCAGCAGCTCCGTGGGCCCCTCTAACTATGGCTACACCTTC,CASSSVGPSNYGYTF
TRBV19,few,TRBJ2-1,TRBD2,TGTGCCAGTAGTATAGGACACACTAGCGGGAGTCGACGGATCGCCTACAATGAGCAGTTCTTC,CASSIGHTSGSRRIAYNEQFF
TRBV6-2/TRBV6-3,-,TRBJ2-7,-,TGTGCCAGCACCACTAGGGTGGACGAGCAGTACTTC,CASTTRVDEQYF
TRBV20-1,many,TRBJ2-7,TRBD1,TGCAGTGCAAGTGGGGACAGTTCCCTTGACGAGCAGTACTTC,CSASGDSSLDEQYF
TRBV15,-,TRBJ2-5,TRBD1,TGTGCCACCTCCGACAGGGGGCGCGGGACCCAGTACTTC,CATSDRGRGTQYF
TRBV5-1,many,TRBJ2-5,-,TGCGCCAGCAGCTTGGAGGGGCTGGGAGAGACCCAGTACTTC,CASSLEGLGETQYF
TRBV11-2,few,TRBJ1-1,-,TGTGCCAGCAGCTTAGAGCTTTATAGTATGGCTGAAGCTTTCTTT,CASSLELYSMAEAFF
TRBV4-3,many,TRBJ2-7,TRBD2,TGCGCCAGCAGCCAAGGCAAACTAGCGGGAAGCGGCCCCTACGAGCAGTACTTC,CASSQGKLAGSGPYEQYF
TRBV20-1,many,TRBJ2-3,TRBD1,TGCAGTGCGAAGGTGCCGGGACAGGGGGGCACAGATACGCAGTATTTT,CSAKVPGQGGTDTQYF
TRBV4-3,few,TRBJ2-7,-,TGCGCCAGCAGCCAAGGCCCAAACGAGCAGTACTTC,CASSQGPNEQYF
TRBV27,many,TRBJ2-1,-,TGTGCCAGCAGTTTATTCCCCCACAATGAGCAGTTCTTC,CASSLFPHNEQFF
TRBV7-6,many,TRBJ1-1,-,TGTGCCAGCAGCCACGGGTCTGAAGCTTTCTTT,CASSHGSEAFF
TRBV5-1,many,TRBJ1-5,TRBD1,TGCGCCAGCAGTCCCGCGACAGGGCCCAATCAGCCCCAGCATTTT,CASSPATGPNQPQHF
TRBV29-1,many,TRBJ2-3,-,TGCAGCGTTGATTCGGCAGGGTACACAGATACGCAGTATTTT,CSVDSAGYTDTQYF
TRBV6-2/TRBV6-3,-,TRBJ2-1,-,TGTGCCAGCAGTTACTCGCCTGCTTGGAATGAGCAGTTCTTC,CASSYSPAWNEQFF
TRBV27,many,TRBJ2-7,TRBD2,TGTGCCAGCAGTTTAATTGGGGGGGGAGACGAGCAGTACTTC,CASSLIGGGDEQYF
TRBV7-2,-,TRBJ2-1,TRBD2,TGTGCCAGCAGCTTAGCGTCGGGGACTAGCGGGATCCTCCAGTTCTTC,CASSLASGTSGILQFF
TRBV7-9,many,TRBJ2-1,-,TGTGCCAGCAGCTTAGCCCCTCAAGATGAGCAGTTCTTC,CASSLAPQDEQFF
TRBV9,few,TRBJ2-1,-,TGTGCCAGCAGCCGCGCCGGGACTGAAAAGGGCGATGAGCAGTTCTTC,CASSRAGTEKGDEQFF
TRBV20-1,-,TRBJ2-3,-,TGCAGTGCTGGGTACATGCCCGCGTCGCAGTATTTT,CSAGYMPASQYF
TRBV7-9,few,TRBJ1-3,-,TGTGCCAGCAGCTTAAGTTACAGTTCGGACACCATATATTTT,CASSLSYSSDTIYF
TRBV29-1,-,TRBJ2-1,-,TGCAGCGTTGAGACTGCTTCGGGGGCCTACAATGAGCAGTTCTTC,CSVETASGAYNEQFF
TRBV19,-,TRBJ1-1,-,TGTGCCAGTAGGGCAGGTTCGGGCACTGAAGCTTTCTTT,CASRAGSGTEAFF
TRBV11-2,-,TRBJ2-3,TRBD2,TGTGCCAGCAGCCACCGGTCCCAAATAGCGGGAGTTGCCGATACGCAGTATTTT,CASSHRSQIAGVADTQYF
TRBV7-9,-,TRBJ2-3,-,TGTGCCAGCAGCTTCCCAGATACGCTGTATTTT,CASSFPDTLYF
TRBV7-9,many,TRBJ2-3,-,TGTGCCAGCAGCTTACTCACGGGCACAGATACGCAGTATTTT,CASSLLTGTDTQYF
TRBV6-2/TRBV6-3,few,TRBJ2-1,-,TGTGCCAGCAGTTACTCTCCTGGGTACTCCTACAATGAGCAGTTCTTC,CASSYSPGYSYNEQFF
TRBV28,many,TRBJ1-4,TRBD1,TGTGCCAGCAGTTTGACAGGGGCGGAAAAACTGTTTTTT,CASSLTGAEKLFF
TRBV27,many,TRBJ2-7,TRBD1,TGTGCCAGCAGAACAAACAGGGGTCGGGACGAGCAGTACTTC,CASRTNRGRDEQYF
TRBV7-9,many,TRBJ2-7,TRBD1,TGTGCCAGCAGCTCGGACAGGGGCCACGAGCAGTACTTC,CASSSDRGHEQYF
TRBV12-3/TRBV12-4,few,TRBJ1-3,-,TGTGCCAGCAGCTTGACCCGGGCGGGCACCATATATTTT,CASSLTRAGTIYF
TRBV5-6,many,TRBJ2-1,TRBD2,TGTGCCAGCAGCACCGCCGCGGGACTAGCGGTTTATGAGCAGTTCTTC,CASSTAAGLAVYEQFF
TRBV9,-,TRBJ2-7,-,TGTGCCAGCAGCACACTAGAGAACGAGCAGTACTTC,CASSTLENEQYF